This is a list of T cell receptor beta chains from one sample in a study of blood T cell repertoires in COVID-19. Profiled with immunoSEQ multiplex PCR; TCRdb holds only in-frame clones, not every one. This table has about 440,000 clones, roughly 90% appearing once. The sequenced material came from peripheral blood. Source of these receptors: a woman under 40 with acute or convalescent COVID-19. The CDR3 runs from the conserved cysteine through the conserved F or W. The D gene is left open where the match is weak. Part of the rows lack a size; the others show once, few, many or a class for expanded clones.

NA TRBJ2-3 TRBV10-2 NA CASSGRLSSAADTQYF TGCGCCAGCAGTGGGAGACTCTCATCTGCCGCAGATACGCAGTATTTT
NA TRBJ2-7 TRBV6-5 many CASSSQGTGYEQYF TGTGCCAGCAGTTCACAGGGAACGGGTTACGAGCAGTACTTC
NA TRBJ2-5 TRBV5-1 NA CASIGGSETQYF TGCGCCAGCATTGGGGGGTCGGAGACCCAGTACTTC
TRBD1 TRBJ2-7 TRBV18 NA CASSPDSRGGGDRPSYEQYF TGTGCCAGCTCACCAGACTCGAGAGGCGGTGGGGACAGGCCCTCCTACGAGCAGTACTTC
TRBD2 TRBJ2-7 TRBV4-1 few CASSQDTGLARSSYEQYF TGCGCCAGCAGCCAAGATACGGGACTAGCGCGCAGCTCCTACGAGCAGTACTTC
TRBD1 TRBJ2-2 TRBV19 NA CASSDDRGRPGELFF TGTGCCAGTAGTGACGACAGGGGGCGGCCCGGGGAGCTGTTTTTT
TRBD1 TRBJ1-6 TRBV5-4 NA CASSPGQGKNTRSPLHF TGTGCCAGCAGCCCGGGACAGGGGAAAAATACTAGATCACCCCTCCACTTT
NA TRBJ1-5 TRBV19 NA CASSVGTGSLQPQHF TGTGCCAGTAGCGTGGGAACAGGGTCCCTTCAGCCCCAGCATTTT
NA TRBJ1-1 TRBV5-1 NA CASSTQGGGGRTEAFF TGCGCCAGCAGCACCCAGGGAGGCGGAGGGAGGACTGAAGCTTTCTTT
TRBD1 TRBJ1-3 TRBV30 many CAWSWGQGSGNTIYF TGTGCCTGGAGTTGGGGACAGGGTTCTGGAAACACCATATATTTT
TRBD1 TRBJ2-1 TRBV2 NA CASSEDRGRYNEQFF TGTGCCAGCAGTGAAGACAGGGGGAGGTACAATGAGCAGTTCTTC
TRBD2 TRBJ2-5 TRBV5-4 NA CASRSGGKFETQYF TGTGCCAGCAGATCCGGGGGGAAGTTTGAGACCCAGTACTTC
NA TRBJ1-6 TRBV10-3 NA CAISGQNSPLHF TGTGCCATCAGTGGACAAAATTCACCCCTCCACTTT
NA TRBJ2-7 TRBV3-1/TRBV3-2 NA CASSLPGPYEQYF TGTGCCAGCAGCCTCCCAGGCCCCTACGAGCAGTACTTC
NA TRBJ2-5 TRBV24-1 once CATSDSDRPQETQYF TGTGCCACCAGTGATTCAGACAGGCCCCAAGAGACCCAGTACTTC
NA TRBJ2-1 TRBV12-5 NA CASATNWVEQFF TGTGCTAGTGCGACTAATTGGGTTGAGCAGTTCTTC
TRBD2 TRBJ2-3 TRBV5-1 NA CASSRTGTSGGAFTDTQYF TGCGCCAGCAGCAGGACCGGGACTAGCGGGGGGGCGTTCACAGATACGCAGTATTTT
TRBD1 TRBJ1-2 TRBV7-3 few CASSLTGTGSGGYTF TGTGCCAGCAGCTTAACAGGGACAGGCTCCGGTGGCTACACCTTC
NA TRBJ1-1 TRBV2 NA CASTAGELNTEAFF TGTGCCAGCACGGCCGGGGAACTGAACACTGAAGCTTTCTTT